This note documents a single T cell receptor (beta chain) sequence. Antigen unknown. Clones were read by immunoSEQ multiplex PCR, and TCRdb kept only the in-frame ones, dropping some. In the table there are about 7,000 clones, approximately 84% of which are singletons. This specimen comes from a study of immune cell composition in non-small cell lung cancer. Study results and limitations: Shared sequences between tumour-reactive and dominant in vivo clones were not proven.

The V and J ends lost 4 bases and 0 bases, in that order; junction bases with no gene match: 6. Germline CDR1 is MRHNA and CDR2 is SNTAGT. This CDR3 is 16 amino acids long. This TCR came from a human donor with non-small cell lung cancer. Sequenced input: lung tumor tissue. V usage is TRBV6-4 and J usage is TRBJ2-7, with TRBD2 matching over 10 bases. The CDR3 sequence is CASSVAGGISSYEQYF. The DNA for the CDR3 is TGTGCCAGCAGTGTAGCGGGGGGCATCAGCTCCTACGAGCAGTACTTC.